This T cell receptor beta chain was obtained from a study of regulatory T cells in long-lasting Graves disease. Relying on iRepertoire HTBI primers and Arm-PCR of CDR3 regions, the team built TCR beta libraries. Original methodology: Identification yielded 62 TRBV and 11 to 15 TRBJ segments across samples. TCRdb recomputed calls from the multiplex PCR reads with MiXCR, one row per CDR3 protein. TCRdb, not the authors, supplied the V and J calls. The sample records around 500,000 distinct CDR3 sequences, roughly 13% being singletons. Regarding time point: newly diagnosed GD, antithyroid drugs for less than 3 months. PBMCs were the source of the RNA used for TCR sequencing. Per germline, CDR1 MNHEY and CDR2 SVGAGI. Trimming removed 0 bases from V and 4 bases from J, with 13 bases in between. This CDR3 region has 16 residues. The sample was also linked to a second study, of T cells in Graves' hyperthyroidism and ophthalmopathy. That work states: Exclusion criteria comprised uncontrolled infection, other autoimmune disease, pregnancy or lactation.

The source is a man in his thirties or forties with Graves disease. The sequencing here drew on peripheral blood mononuclear cells (PBMCs), taken at new diagnosis, from a patient treated with antithyroid drugs. The V call is TRBV6-5, the J call TRBJ2-1; D might be TRBD2 (6 bases). DNA of the CDR3: TGTGCCAGCAGTTACTCGAGGGTAGCGGATTACAATGAGCAGTTCTTC. It yields the protein CASSYSRVADYNEQFF.